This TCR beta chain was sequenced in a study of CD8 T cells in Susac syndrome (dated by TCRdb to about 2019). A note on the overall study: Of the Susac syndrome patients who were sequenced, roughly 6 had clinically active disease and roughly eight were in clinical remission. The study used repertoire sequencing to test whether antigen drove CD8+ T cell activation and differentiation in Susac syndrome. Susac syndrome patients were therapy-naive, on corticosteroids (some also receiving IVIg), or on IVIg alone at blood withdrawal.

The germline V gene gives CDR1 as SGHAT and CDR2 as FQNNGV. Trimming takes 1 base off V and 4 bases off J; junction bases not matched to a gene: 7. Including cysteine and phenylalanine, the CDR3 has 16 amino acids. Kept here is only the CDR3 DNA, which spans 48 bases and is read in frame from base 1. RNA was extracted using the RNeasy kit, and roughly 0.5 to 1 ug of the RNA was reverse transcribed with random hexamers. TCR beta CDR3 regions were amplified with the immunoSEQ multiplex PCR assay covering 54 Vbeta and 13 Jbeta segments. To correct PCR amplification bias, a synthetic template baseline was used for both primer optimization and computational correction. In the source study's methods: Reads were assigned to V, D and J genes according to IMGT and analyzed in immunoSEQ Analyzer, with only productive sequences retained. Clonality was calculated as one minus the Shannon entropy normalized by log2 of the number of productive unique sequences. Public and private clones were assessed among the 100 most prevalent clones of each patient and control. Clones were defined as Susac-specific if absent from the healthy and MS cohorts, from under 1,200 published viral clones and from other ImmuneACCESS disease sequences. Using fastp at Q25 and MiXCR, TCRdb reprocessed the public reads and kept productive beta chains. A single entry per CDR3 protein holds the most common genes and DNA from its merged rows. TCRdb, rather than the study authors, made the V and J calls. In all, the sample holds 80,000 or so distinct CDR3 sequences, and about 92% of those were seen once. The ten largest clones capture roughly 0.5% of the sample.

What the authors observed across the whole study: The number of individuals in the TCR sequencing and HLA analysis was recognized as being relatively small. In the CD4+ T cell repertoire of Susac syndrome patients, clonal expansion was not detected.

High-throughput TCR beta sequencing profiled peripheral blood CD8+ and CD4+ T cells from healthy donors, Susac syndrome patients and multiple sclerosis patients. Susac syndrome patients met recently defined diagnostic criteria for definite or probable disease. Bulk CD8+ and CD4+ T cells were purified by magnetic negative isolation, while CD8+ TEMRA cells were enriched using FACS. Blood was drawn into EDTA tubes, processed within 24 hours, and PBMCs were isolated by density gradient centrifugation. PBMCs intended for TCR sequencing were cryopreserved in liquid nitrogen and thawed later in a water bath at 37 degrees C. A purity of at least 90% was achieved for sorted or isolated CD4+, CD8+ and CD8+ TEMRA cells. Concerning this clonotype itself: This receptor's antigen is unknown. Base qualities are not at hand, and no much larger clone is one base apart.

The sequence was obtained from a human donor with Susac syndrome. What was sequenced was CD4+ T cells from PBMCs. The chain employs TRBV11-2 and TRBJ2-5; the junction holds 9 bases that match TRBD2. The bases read TGTGCCAGCAGCTTAGCATTCGGGACTAGCCGAGAGACCCAGTACTTC. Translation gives CASSLAFGTSRETQYF.